This T cell receptor beta chain was captured in a study of breast tumors, draining lymph nodes, adjacent tissues. Study-wide results and caveats: The data were judged consistent with most tumor T cells coming from lymph node and expanding in tumor. Compared with basal-like, luminal-like tumors shared significantly more repertoire with nontumor tissue. The lymph node origin of tumor T cells was framed as consistent with a hypothesis, not demonstrated.

Samples came from axillary lymph nodes draining the breast cancer. TCRdb reanalysed the multiplex PCR reads using MiXCR and keeps one entry per CDR3 protein. The data hold some 130,000 distinct CDR3 sequences, with 20% to 25% observed a single time. This clonotype appeared many times. Its antigen is unknown. This CDR3 comprises 15 residues. Trimming cost V 2 bases and J 3 bases, with 17 bases left between them. Germline CDR1 reads DFQATT; CDR2 reads SNEGSKA (reference sequence). The sequenced sample consisted of axillary lymph node tissue. The clonotype comes from a female donor with breast cancer. Some clones in this sample may be carry-over from other donors' samples. V usage is TRBV20-1 and J usage is TRBJ2-7; no firm D call. CDR3 sequence: CSARLFDTSHYEQYF. The CDR3 DNA sequence: TGCAGTGCTAGACTATTCGACACTTCGCACTACGAGCAGTACTTC.